The text below deals with one T cell receptor (beta chain). Its antigen is unknown. This record belongs to a study of monozygotic twins with inflammatory bowel disease. Study-wide findings and caveats: Those with IBD had lower TCRbeta diversity (inverse Simpson) than their healthy co-twins did.

This CDR3 spans 15 amino acids. Germline V gene data show CDR1 as SGHVS and CDR2 as FQNEAQ. Collection yielded approximately 2.5 ml of blood per donor. For each CDR3 protein, TCRdb gives one entry from its re-call of the 5' RACE reads, without DNA. The sample has about 420,000 distinct CDR3 sequences; the top ten hold approximately 2.3%. Specimen: blood. The receptor was isolated from a human donor with ulcerative colitis or Crohn's disease, or a healthy co-twin of an affected twin (not recorded which). The V and J genes are TRBV7-8 and TRBJ1-1; the D gene TCRdb calls, TRBD1, cannot be checked with no DNA. This CDR3 reads CASSQTAGVRAGAFF.